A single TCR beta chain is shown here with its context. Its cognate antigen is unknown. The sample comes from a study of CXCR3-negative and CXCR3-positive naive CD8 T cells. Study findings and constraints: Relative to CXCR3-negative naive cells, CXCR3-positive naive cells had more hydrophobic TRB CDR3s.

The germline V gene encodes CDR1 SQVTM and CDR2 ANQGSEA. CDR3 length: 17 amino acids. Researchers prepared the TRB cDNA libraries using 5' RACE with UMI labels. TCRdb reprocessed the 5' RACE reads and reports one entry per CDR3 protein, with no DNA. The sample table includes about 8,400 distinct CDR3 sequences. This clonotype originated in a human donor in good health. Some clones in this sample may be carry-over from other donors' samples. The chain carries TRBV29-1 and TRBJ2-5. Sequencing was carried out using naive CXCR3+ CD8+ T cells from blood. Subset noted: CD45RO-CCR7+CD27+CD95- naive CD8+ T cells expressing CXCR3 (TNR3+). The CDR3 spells CSVEGITMTTGGETQYF. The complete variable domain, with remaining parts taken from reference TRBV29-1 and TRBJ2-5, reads SAVISQKPSRDICQRGTSLTIQCQVDSQVTMMFWYRQQPGQSLTLIATANQGSEATYESGFVIDKFPISRPNLTFSTLTVSNMSPEDSSIYLCSVEGITMTTGGETQYFGPGTRLLVL.